The text below deals with one TCR beta chain. Its antigen is not known. TCR beta cDNA was generated via 5'RACE template switching incorporating UMIs. TCRdb reprocessed the 5' RACE reads, with one entry per CDR3 protein and no DNA. The sample features 400,000 or so distinct CDR3 sequences, with around 11% in its top ten. The data stem from a study of T cells expressing NK-cell markers. Findings and limits, study-wide: Where a handful of donors were concerned, these clonotypes also led the CD3+CD56-NKG2C+ fraction.

The material sequenced was blood T cells: a sorted CD56 or NKG2C T cell subset, CD4+ or CD8+ T cells, or bulk PBMC T cells (not recorded which). The clonotype originates from a woman in her forties or fifties in good health.

CDR3 sequence reads: CASSPRHSTDTQYF. The chain uses TRBV12-3 or TRBV12-4 and TRBJ2-3; the TCRdb D gene call, TRBD1, has no DNA to confirm it. The CDR3 has 14 residues.